The rows below give T cell receptor beta chains drawn from one sample of a study of shared clonotypes between healthy human individuals. The repertoire was sequenced with immunoSEQ multiplex PCR; TCRdb's copy has only in-frame clones and lacks some. The sample has some 2,100,000 clones, about 92% seen once. Material for sequencing was naive CD8+ T cells from PBMCs. These receptors came from a man aged 18 to 29 in good health. Some clones in this sample may be carry-over from other donors' samples. CDR3s leave out the opening cysteine and the closing phenylalanine or tryptophan. Clone size is stated in some rows and not others, as once, few, many or a class when expanded.

abundance	v_gene	j_gene	CDR3aa
-	TRBV6-6	TRBJ2-7	ASSYSSGDSYEQY
-	TRBV6-5	TRBJ2-1	ASSYSSGERNNEQF
-	TRBV5-4	TRBJ1-4	ASSTLGADLEKLF
-	TRBV15	TRBJ1-3	ATSGPGHVLNTIY
few	TRBV7-9	TRBJ2-3	ASSPNPGTGNTDTQY
-	TRBV28	TRBJ2-5	ASSSGPSGSFWETQY
-	TRBV30	TRBJ2-7	AWTERTYEQY
once	TRBV10-3	TRBJ2-3	AISELAGRSTDTQY
once	TRBV11-2	TRBJ2-5	ASSPGLVTSGIQETQY
-	TRBV19	TRBJ1-5	ASRSRTEGNQPQH
-	TRBV7-8	TRBJ2-1	ASRQTGNEQF
-	TRBV7-6	TRBJ2-1	ASSLRSGGEVRFWNEQF
-	TRBV6-5	TRBJ2-1	ASSYSSGEKYNEQF
-	TRBV15	TRBJ1-1	ATSSRGTGAEAF
-	TRBV6-6	TRBJ2-5	ASSYSSLAGETQY
-	TRBV6-5	TRBJ2-5	ASSYYSGRETQY
-	TRBV9	TRBJ2-7	ASSVEASGTPYEQY
-	TRBV27	TRBJ2-1	ASSLSGGGSYNEQF
-	TRBV4-1	TRBJ2-2	ASSPPPGELF
-	TRBV7-9	TRBJ1-1	ASSPRDRVNTEAF
-	TRBV2	TRBJ1-5	ASSGTGNQPQH
-	TRBV29-1	TRBJ2-1	SVDPRVGIEQF
-	TRBV4-1	TRBJ2-7	ASSHGTRNEQY
-	TRBV28	TRBJ1-2	ASLPTEQFYGYT
-	TRBV4-2	TRBJ2-1	ASSQDVYSSLGVGNEQF
-	TRBV28	TRBJ2-5	ASTLGASGTQETQY
-	TRBV29-1	TRBJ1-2	SVETGGDGYT
-	TRBV11-1	TRBJ2-1	ASSLAGGARNEQF
once	TRBV30	TRBJ2-7	AWSSLRTGGSEQY
-	TRBV4-1	TRBJ2-1	ASSQSAGTSNEQF
-	TRBV27	TRBJ2-7	ASSPSFLAAVQSYEQY
-	TRBV9	TRBJ2-3	ASGGGLPDTQY